This TCR beta chain came from a study of shared clonotypes between healthy human individuals. This CDR3 has 9 amino acids. The germline V gene has CDR1 LGHNT and CDR2 FRNRAP. Deletions cut 6 bases from V and 10 bases from J, with 4 bases between. Here immunoSEQ multiplex PCR was the method, and the copy in TCRdb shows in-frame clones only, minus some. The sample carries approximately 400,000 clones, 95% to 97% recorded once. Only one count was recorded for this clone. The specimen sequenced was memory CD8+ T cells sorted from blood. The subset here: CD45RO+ cells pooled with CCR7-negative TemRA cells. The receptor comes from a man aged 30 to 45 in good health. This chain joins TRBV12-5 and TRBJ2-1; the D is unclear. CDR3 protein: CASGPEQFF. The DNA of the CDR3 is TGTGCTAGTGGCCCCGAGCAGTTCTTC.